The 26 T cell receptor beta chains below come from one sample, sequenced in a study of cytomegalovirus exposure and HLA in healthy donors. Sequenced by immunoSEQ multiplex PCR; TCRdb stores in-frame clones only, minus some. The data contain 250,000 to 300,000 clones, nearly 90% of them seen just once; the ten biggest clones take up less than 0.4%. Sequenced input: PBMCs. These receptors were taken from a woman between 18 and 29 years old in good health and CMV-seronegative.

The chain is built from TRBV2 and TRBJ2-3; 11 positions agree with TRBD2. This CDR3 has 18 residues. Per germline, CDR1 SNHLY and CDR2 FYNNEI. The V segment lost 3 bases and the J segment 5 bases; nucleotides outside the gene matches: 13. CDR3 DNA sequence: TGTGCCAGCAGTGACGATTTTAATAGCGGGGGGGCCAGAGATACGCAGTATTTT. Amino acids: CASSDDFNSGGARDTQYF.

This chain connects TRBV11-2 to TRBJ2-1, with D possibly matching TRBD2 (6 bases). Germline V gene sequence: CDR1 SGHAT, CDR2 FQNNGV. The CDR3 extends over 12 amino acids. Trimming shortened V by 5 bases and J by 10 bases, and 12 bases separated the two germline ends. CDR3 sequence: CASSGRDWEQFF. CDR3 sequence (DNA): TGTGCCAGCAGCGGCCGGGACTGGGAGCAGTTCTTC.

The chain couples TRBV11-2 to TRBJ2-5; TRBD1 might be the D (5 bases). The CDR3 is 16 amino acids. Germline V lookup: CDR1 SGHAT, CDR2 FQNNGV. The germline V and J ends were trimmed by 1 base and 1 base, with 13 bases remaining between them. The CDR3 nucleotides read TGTGCCAGCAGCTTAGGGCAGGGTGGACCCCAAGAGACCCAGTACTTC. It yields the protein CASSLGQGGPQETQYF.

The V call is TRBV4-1, the J call TRBJ1-2; D is ambiguous. The germline V and J ends were trimmed by 0 bases and 4 bases, with 18 bases remaining between them. The CDR3 is made up of 17 amino acids. The germline V gene has CDR1 MGHRA and CDR2 YSYEKL. CDR3 coding DNA: TGCGCCAGCAGCCAAGATTCGGTTCGTCGGGGAGGCTATGGCTACACCTTC. Translating gives CASSQDSVRRGGYGYTF.

This clone was found once. V is TRBV5-1 and J is TRBJ2-7, with 11 bases that match TRBD2. Germline V CDR1 and CDR2: SGHRS, YFSETQ. The CDR3 runs 18 residues. Losses at the gene ends were 4 bases for V and 0 bases for J; bases not matched to a gene: 12. This CDR3 reads CASSPRTSGYRSSYEQYF. CDR3 DNA: TGCGCCAGCAGCCCACGGACTAGCGGGTACCGAAGCTCCTACGAGCAGTACTTC.

The rearrangement links TRBV7-2 to TRBJ1-3; tentatively, D is TRBD1 (5 bases). Trimming took 5 bases from V and 3 from J, leaving 8 bases between them. Germline-derived CDR1 and CDR2 are SGHTA and FQGNSA. The CDR3 has 13 residues. The CDR3 DNA sequence: TGTGCCAGCAGCGCGGGACTTGGAAACACCATATATTTT. Protein sequence: CASSAGLGNTIYF.

V is TRBV7-9 and J is TRBJ1-1; TRBD1 matches 8 bases. V trimming: 4 bases; J trimming: 6 bases; junction bases outside the gene matches: 4. The CDR3 runs 13 residues. Germline V lookup: CDR1 SEHNR, CDR2 FQNEAQ (reference sequence). The CDR3 is CASSSRGQAEAFF. For the CDR3, the DNA is TGTGCCAGCAGCTCCAGGGGGCAGGCTGAAGCTTTCTTT.

V usage is TRBV5-5 and J usage is TRBJ2-7; TRBD1 is a possible D gene (6 bases). The CDR3 is 16 residues long. CDR1 SGHKS and CDR2 YYEKEE come from the germline V gene (reference sequence). The V end lost 3 bases, the J end lost 0 bases, and 16 bases lay between the germline ends. The CDR3 coding sequence is TGTGCCAGCAGCTCTACAGGGAAAAGGGCCTCCTACGAGCAGTACTTC. Translated: CASSSTGKRASYEQYF.

The chain combines TRBV7-2 with TRBJ1-2; D remains unclear. The V gene's germline CDR1 is SGHTA and CDR2 FQGNSA. Trimming took off 0 bases at V and 1 base at J, with 9 bases between the two ends. The CDR3 covers 15 residues. The CDR3 DNA reads as TGTGCCAGCAGCTTAGCTCCGGGAGATAACTATGGCTACACCTTC. Protein sequence: CASSLAPGDNYGYTF.

This rearrangement joins TRBV10-2 to TRBJ2-5; maybe TRBD2 (5 bases). Germline CDR1 reads WSHSY; CDR2 reads SAAADI. V gave up 7 bases and J gave up 0 bases, with 6 bases separating them. The CDR3 length is 12 residues. CDR3: CASKTNQETQYF. CDR3 DNA: TGCGCCAGCAAGACTAACCAAGAGACCCAGTACTTC.

The CDR3 loop is CASSLAGTGGPGELFF. CDR3 coding DNA: TGCGCCAGCAGCTTGGCCGGGACAGGGGGGCCCGGGGAGCTGTTTTTT. V and J are TRBV5-1 and TRBJ2-2; 11 bases map to TRBD1. Germline trimming cut 0 bases from V and 6 bases from J; bases unmatched to any gene: 4. Germline CDR1 and CDR2: SGHRS and YFSETQ. This CDR3 has 16 amino acids.

The chain recombines TRBV2 with TRBJ1-1, with 7 bases fitting TRBD1. This CDR3 spans 13 amino acids. Germline V gene lookup returns CDR1 SNHLY and CDR2 FYNNEI. Unmatched junction bases numbered 9, after V lost 10 bases and J lost 4 bases. The chain's CDR3 is CATTGVVGTEAFF. The DNA for the CDR3 is TGTGCCACCACAGGGGTAGTAGGCACTGAAGCTTTCTTT.

The rearrangement joins TRBV7-2 to TRBJ2-2, with D unclear. Germline V gene lookup returns CDR1 SGHTA and CDR2 FQGNSA. The CDR3 spans 14 residues. V lost 0 bases to trimming and J lost 8 bases, with 10 bases between them. The CDR3 spells CASSLAPLAGELFF. The CDR3 DNA reads as TGTGCCAGCAGCTTAGCGCCCCTCGCGGGGGAGCTGTTTTTT.

This clone was seen a few times. The V gene is TRBV4-3, the J gene TRBJ2-5; TRBD2 might be the D (6 bases). Trimming took 3 bases from V and 0 from J, leaving 11 bases between them. This CDR3 is built from 15 residues. CDR1 is LGHNA and CDR2 is YSLEER in the germline V gene. In DNA form, the CDR3 reads TGCGCCAGCAGCCACGGAAGCGGGTACCAAGAGACCCAGTACTTC. Residues: CASSHGSGYQETQYF.

CDR3 DNA sequence: TGTGCCAGCAGCTTCTCCCCGGAGCGGACCGACTACGAGCAGTACTTC. Its protein is CASSFSPERTDYEQYF. This chain links TRBV28 with TRBJ2-7; a weak D match, TRBD2 (5 bases). The CDR3 spans 16 residues. Germline V lookup: CDR1 MDHEN, CDR2 SYDVKM. Trimming removed 6 bases from V and 3 bases from J, with 21 bases in between. Full variable domain (outside the CDR3, taken from reference TRBV28 and TRBJ2-7): DVKVTQSSRYLVKRTGEKVFLECVQDMDHENMFWYRQDPGLGLRLIYFSYDVKMKEKGDIPEGYSVSREKKERFSLILESASTNQTSMYLCASSFSPERTDYEQYFGPGTRLTVT.

The V and J genes are TRBV6-5 and TRBJ1-2; 7 bases agree with TRBD1. CDR1 is MNHEY and CDR2 is SVGAGI in the germline V gene. The CDR3 totals 13 residues. J gave up 8 bases and V 2 bases, and 5 bases lay outside the gene matches. The CDR3 nucleotides read TGTGCCAGCAGTTACCCGACAGGGAACGGCTACACCTTC. This translates into CASSYPTGNGYTF.

V gene TRBV6-1 combines with J gene TRBJ1-6; 9 nucleotides line up with TRBD1. Per germline, CDR1 MNHNS and CDR2 SASEGT. V dropped 7 bases and J dropped 2; count of bases not matched to a gene: 3. CDR3 length equals 15 residues. The CDR3 reads CASTGQGTYNSPLHF. The CDR3 DNA reads as TGTGCCAGCACGGGACAGGGAACCTATAATTCACCCCTCCACTTT.

This chain uses TRBV27 with TRBJ1-5, with D perhaps matching TRBD1 (6 bases). This CDR3 has 16 residues. V lost 6 bases and J 3 bases, leaving 18 bases between the germline ends. Germline CDR1 MNHEY, CDR2 SMNVEV (reference sequence). The CDR3 bases are TGTGCCAGCAGACCCGACAGGACCCCACACAATCAGCCCCAGCATTTT. Its translation is CASRPDRTPHNQPQHF.

The chain recombines TRBV2 with TRBJ2-5; D is perhaps TRBD2 (6 bases). Deletions cut 3 bases from V and 6 bases from J, with 8 bases between. This CDR3 region has 12 residues. Per the germline V gene, CDR1 is SNHLY and CDR2 is FYNNEI. The chain's CDR3 is CASSEEGQTQYF. The DNA for the CDR3 is TGTGCCAGCAGTGAGGAGGGTCAGACCCAGTACTTC.

The rearrangement joins TRBV6-1 to TRBJ2-1; D unresolved. Trimming took 8 bases from V and 5 from J, leaving 10 bases between them. The CDR3 runs 12 residues. Germline CDR1 is MNHNS and CDR2 is SASEGT. The CDR3 sequence: CASWRGHNEQFF. The CDR3 DNA sequence: TGTGCCAGCTGGCGAGGCCACAATGAGCAGTTCTTC.

The gene calls are TRBV28 and TRBJ2-5, with a weak D call TRBD1 (5 bases). Germline CDR1 MDHEN, CDR2 SYDVKM. V was shortened by 1 base and J by 5 bases, with 14 bases between the two germline ends. The CDR3 is 15 residues long. CDR3 bases: TGTGCCAGCAGTTTATCCATTGGGGCCTGGGAGACCCAGTACTTC. Residues: CASSLSIGAWETQYF.

The genes are TRBV19 and TRBJ1-1; perhaps TRBD1 as D (5 bases). The germline V gene encodes CDR1 LNHDA and CDR2 SQIVND (reference sequence). CDR3 length: 13 amino acids. Trimming removed 8 bases at V and 2 bases at J, with 12 bases between. The DNA for the CDR3 is TGTGCCAGTGCCTCGACAGCTAACACTGAAGCTTTCTTT. This codes for CASASTANTEAFF.

The chain joins TRBV4-1 to TRBJ2-1, with a tentative D call TRBD2 (7 bases). Trimming pared 4 bases from V and 8 bases from J, leaving 27 bases between. Germline V CDR1 and CDR2: MGHRA, YSYEKL. This CDR3 spans 18 amino acids. The CDR3 loop reads CASSPGPLEGGPKDEQFF. Written as DNA, the CDR3 is TGCGCCAGCAGCCCTGGACCGCTGGAGGGGGGGCCGAAAGATGAGCAGTTCTTC.

This chain connects TRBV9 to TRBJ2-1; 7 bases align to TRBD2. The CDR3 runs to 16 residues. The junction had 12 bases not matched to a gene; V was cut back by 4 bases and J by 5 bases. The germline gives CDR1 SGDLS, CDR2 YYNGEE. The DNA of the CDR3 is TGTGCCAGCAGCCCCCGGGTCACGGGAGGTAACAATGAGCAGTTCTTC. Its translation: CASSPRVTGGNNEQFF.

This clone has only one observation. The chain joins TRBV4-1 to TRBJ2-1; TRBD2 is a possible D gene (5 bases). This CDR3 comprises 14 residues. The germline CDR1 and CDR2 sequences are MGHRA and YSYEKL. Between the trimmed V and J ends, which lost 4 bases and 8 bases, there was a span of 15 bases. The CDR3 DNA follows: TGCGCCAGCAGCCTTGCGGGCGGTACGGATGAGCAGTTCTTC. Translating it yields CASSLAGGTDEQFF.

V is TRBV9 and J is TRBJ1-1; D is ambiguous. This CDR3 is 13 amino acids long. Germline values: CDR1 SGDLS, CDR2 YYNGEE. The V and J ends lost 0 bases and 1 base respectively, with 4 bases between them. CDR3 in DNA: TGTGCCAGCAGCGTAGTATCGAACACTGAAGCTTTCTTT. This codes for CASSVVSNTEAFF.